The entry below describes one T cell receptor (beta chain). This entry comes from a study of blood T cell repertoires in COVID-19. Study background: T cells, B-cell-depleted T cells, or PBMCs provided the cDNA or gDNA that served as material.

This CDR3 has 14 residues. V dropped 6 bases and J dropped 6; count of bases not matched to a gene: 6. Germline V gene sequence: CDR1 MDHEN, CDR2 SYDVKM. Clones were read by immunoSEQ multiplex PCR, and TCRdb kept only the in-frame ones, dropping some. The profile shows 210,000 or so clones, about 91% of them singletons. The gene calls are TRBV28 and TRBJ2-2, with 8 bases aligning to TRBD2. The TCR was taken from a man in his thirties or forties with acute or convalescent COVID-19. The specimen was peripheral blood. For the CDR3, the DNA is TGTGCCAGCAGCCTCGGGAGGGCCTCCGGGGAGCTGTTTTTT. Encoded protein: CASSLGRASGELFF.